The 23 T cell receptor beta chains below all came from one sample that was sequenced in a study of circulating and synovial CD4+ cells in juvenile arthritis. Clones were sequenced by immunoSEQ multiplex PCR, and TCRdb holds only the in-frame ones, with some missing. The sample has a few thousand clones, 88% seen once; the top ten hold less than 4%. The sequencing sample was made of HLA-DR+ CD4+ T cells from blood. Subset specified: circulating pathogenic-like lymphocytes, sorted as HLA-DR+CD14-CD3+CD4+CD25low/- blood T cells. The receptors shown here come from a human donor with juvenile idiopathic arthritis.

V is TRBV10-3 and J is TRBJ1-5; 10 nucleotides align to TRBD1. CDR3 length: 18 amino acids. Trimming took 4 bases from V and 1 from J; bases not matched to a gene: 10. From germline, CDR1 is ENHRY and CDR2 SYGVKD. The CDR3 loop reads CAISVGDRGLSSNQPQHF. DNA for the CDR3: TGTGCCATCAGTGTAGGAGACAGGGGGCTCTCCAGCAATCAGCCCCAGCATTTT.

In its sample, this clone was seen once. The chain is built from TRBV5-6 and TRBJ2-4, with D unresolved. Germline V gives CDR1 SGHDT, CDR2 YYEEEE. The CDR3 loop spans 15 amino acids. V was cut by 4 bases and J by 0 bases, with 11 bases left in between. CDR3 nucleotides: TGTGCCAGCAGCCTACGAGGATTAGCCAAAAACATTCAGTACTTC. Its protein product is CASSLRGLAKNIQYF.

This clone was seen just once. Germline and junction disagree at one end, which may indicate a read error. The CDR3 protein is CASSRDSTSF. In DNA, the CDR3 is TGTGCCAGCTCGCGGGACAGCACCTCCTTC. V and J are TRBV18 and TRBJ1-2, with 7 bases aligning to TRBD1. This CDR3 has 10 residues. Germline V gives CDR1 KGHSH, CDR2 LQKENI.

The sample holds a few counts of this clone. The chain employs TRBV7-8 and TRBJ1-3; TRBD1 might be the D (6 bases). Trimming shortened V by 3 bases and J by 3 bases, and 9 bases separated the two germline ends. The CDR3 sequence is 14 residues long. The V gene's germline CDR1 is SGHVS and CDR2 FQNEAQ. CDR3 residues: CASSLGAGGNTIYF. For the CDR3, the DNA is TGTGCCAGCAGCTTGGGGGCTGGTGGAAACACCATATATTTT.

This clone was detected only a few times. V is TRBV7-2 and J is TRBJ2-1, with 8 bases lining up with TRBD2. The CDR3 runs 14 residues. Germline CDR1 and CDR2: SGHTA and FQGNSA. With 5 bases clipped from V and 4 bases from J, the junction kept 4 bases outside the gene matches. CDR3 nucleotide sequence: TGTGCCAGCAGCCCCGGACTAGCTTACAATGAGCAGTTCTTC. Translation: CASSPGLAYNEQFF.

This clone was seen only a few times. J is TRBJ1-1 and V is TRBV6-5, with no clear D. The V end was cut by 8 bases, the J end by 8 bases, with 15 bases between. CDR3 length: 12 amino acids. The germline V gene encodes CDR1 MNHEY and CDR2 SVGAGI. CDR3 sequence (DNA): TGTGCCAGCCAGCGCAGCAACGGGGAAGCTTTCTTT. It specifies CASQRSNGEAFF.

The chain recombines TRBV4-3 with TRBJ2-2; 11 positions agree with TRBD2. Germline V gene sequence: CDR1 LGHNA, CDR2 YSLEER. The trim removed 1 base at V and 4 bases at J, leaving 8 bases unmatched. This CDR3 has 18 residues. CDR3 protein: CASSQAVPGTSGTGELFF. For the CDR3, the DNA is TGCGCCAGCAGCCAAGCCGTCCCCGGGACTAGCGGCACCGGGGAGCTGTTTTTT.

The genes are TRBV5-8 and TRBJ2-7, with no clear D. The germline gives CDR1 SGHTS, CDR2 YDEGEE. V was pared by 2 bases and J by 1 base, with 7 bases between. This CDR3 spans 13 amino acids. CDR3 sequence: CASSFSNSYEQYF. The CDR3 region has the DNA TGTGCCAGCAGCTTTTCAAATTCCTACGAGCAGTACTTC.

The chain couples TRBV15 to TRBJ1-2, with D tentatively TRBD1 (5 bases). The germline V gene encodes CDR1 LNHNV and CDR2 YYDKDF (reference sequence). The CDR3 is 13 amino acids. Between the trimmed V and J ends, which lost 6 bases and 8 bases, there was a span of 16 bases. The DNA of the CDR3 is TGTGCCACCAGTAAACCAGGGATATGGGGCTACACCTTC. Its protein product is CATSKPGIWGYTF.

The chain uses TRBV5-6 and TRBJ2-7, with D perhaps matching TRBD1 (6 bases). Germline CDR1 is SGHDT and CDR2 is YYEEEE. The V and J ends lost 1 base and 4 bases respectively, with 15 bases between them. The CDR3 runs 15 residues. The CDR3 sequence: CASSLPGADTYEQYF. Here the CDR3 DNA reads TGTGCCAGCAGCTTGCCAGGGGCTGATACTTACGAGCAGTACTTC.

The V and J genes are TRBV18 and TRBJ2-1, with 12 positions matching TRBD2. Germline values: CDR1 KGHSH, CDR2 LQKENI. The CDR3 runs to 16 residues. V dropped 0 bases and J dropped 4; count of bases not matched to a gene: 1. This CDR3 is CASSPPTSGGYNEQFF. CDR3 DNA sequence: TGTGCCAGCTCACCACCCACTAGCGGGGGGTACAATGAGCAGTTCTTC.

The genes are TRBV5-1 and TRBJ2-5, with D possibly TRBD1 on 6 matching bases. The CDR3 is 15 amino acids. V lost 0 bases and J 5 bases, leaving 14 bases between the germline ends. CDR1 SGHRS and CDR2 YFSETQ come from the germline V gene. In DNA form, the CDR3 reads TGCGCCAGCAGCTTGGGGGGACAACAAGGGGAGACCCAGTACTTC. It translates to CASSLGGQQGETQYF.

This chain connects TRBV9 to TRBJ2-3; tentative D call: TRBD2 (6 bases). Germline values: CDR1 SGDLS, CDR2 YYNGEE. CDR3 length: 14 residues. With 4 bases removed from V and 0 bases from J, the gap between germline ends came to 9 bases. CDR3: CASSPSGSTDTQYF. The CDR3 DNA is TGTGCCAGCAGCCCGAGCGGGAGCACAGATACGCAGTATTTT.

V gene TRBV14 combines with J gene TRBJ2-7, with a possible D match to TRBD1 (5 bases). Trimming removed 1 base at V and 3 bases at J, with 13 bases between. This CDR3 contains 15 residues. Germline-derived CDR1 and CDR2 are SGHDN and FVKESK. The CDR3 coding sequence is TGTGCCAGCAGCCAAGTTGAGACAGTTATCTACGAGCAGTACTTC. It encodes CASSQVETVIYEQYF. Complete variable domain (other parts from reference TRBV14 and TRBJ2-7): EAGVTQFPSHSVIEKGQTVTLRCDPISGHDNLYWYRRVMGKEIKFLLHFVKESKQDESGMPNNRFLAERTGGTYSTLKVQPAELEDSGVYFCASSQVETVIYEQYFGPGTRLTVT.

The V and J genes are TRBV7-8 and TRBJ2-2; D not certain. The CDR3 runs to 16 residues. Germline V CDR1 and CDR2: SGHVS, FQNEAQ. With 2 bases removed from V and 3 bases from J, the gap between germline ends came to 13 bases. The CDR3, as DNA: TGTGCCAGCAGCTTAACTGACGGAGATTACACCGGGGAGCTGTTTTTT. Translating it yields CASSLTDGDYTGELFF. The full variable domain, completed using reference TRBV7-8 and TRBJ2-2, is GAGVSQSPRYKVAKRGQDVALRCDPISGHVSLFWYQQALGQGPEFLTYFQNEAQLDKSGLPSDRFFAERPEGSVSTLKIQRTQQEDSAVYLCASSLTDGDYTGELFFGEGSRLTVL.

The V and J genes are TRBV27 and TRBJ2-2; possibly TRBD2 for D (5 bases). Trimming removed 3 bases at V and 0 bases at J, with 17 bases between. The CDR3 totals 18 residues. CDR1 is MNHEY and CDR2 is SMNVEV in the germline V gene (reference sequence). CDR3 nucleotide sequence: TGTGCCAGCAGTTTCGCGCGCCTCCTAGCCGCGAACACCGGGGAGCTGTTTTTT. Translated, it gives CASSFARLLAANTGELFF.

The V gene is TRBV10-3, the J gene TRBJ1-2; D might be TRBD1 (5 bases). This CDR3 has 14 residues. The germline CDR1 and CDR2 sequences are ENHRY and SYGVKD. The V and J ends lost 2 bases and 4 bases respectively, with 11 bases between them. CDR3 nucleotides: TGTGCCATCAGTGAGAAAAGACAGCTCTATGGCTACACCTTC. It codes for CAISEKRQLYGYTF.

V gene TRBV6-5 combines with J gene TRBJ2-1; the match to TRBD2 covers 9 bases. This CDR3 comprises 14 residues. CDR1 MNHEY and CDR2 SVGAGI come from the germline V gene. The V and J ends lost 4 bases and 10 bases, in that order; junction bases with no gene match: 8. CDR3 protein: CASSSPGLAIEQFF. DNA for the CDR3: TGTGCCAGCAGTTCCCCGGGACTAGCAATCGAGCAGTTCTTC.

V is TRBV6-6 and J is TRBJ1-2; D not certain. The CDR3 runs 11 residues. Trimming removed 5 bases from V and 7 bases from J, with 8 bases in between. Germline CDR1 is MNHNY and CDR2 is SVGAGI (reference sequence). CDR3 in amino acids: CASSTGGGYTF. CDR3 sequence (DNA): TGTGCCAGCAGTACGGGTGGTGGCTACACCTTC.

The V call is TRBV13, the J call TRBJ1-6; the D is unclear. The CDR3 spans 14 residues. Looked up from germline, CDR1 is PRHDT and CDR2 is FYEKMQ (reference sequence). The V and J ends lost 3 bases and 9 bases respectively, with 12 bases between them. This CDR3 is CASSFQAGASPLHF. DNA of the CDR3: TGTGCCAGCAGCTTCCAAGCTGGAGCTTCACCCCTCCACTTT.

This chain joins TRBV4-3 and TRBJ2-7; 8 bases map to TRBD1. The V gene end was trimmed by 4 bases and the J gene end by 2 bases; junction bases not matched to a gene: 4. The CDR3 consists of 14 residues. Germline CDR1 LGHNA, CDR2 YSLEER. This CDR3 is CASSLGQGPYEQYF. In DNA form, the CDR3 reads TGCGCCAGCAGCCTCGGACAGGGACCCTACGAGCAGTACTTC.

V usage is TRBV27 and J usage is TRBJ2-1; 7 nucleotides agree with TRBD1. V gave up 5 bases and J gave up 6 bases; unmatched junction bases: 7. CDR1 MNHEY and CDR2 SMNVEV come from the germline V gene (reference sequence). The CDR3 is made up of 14 amino acids. CDR3 loop: CASSPRQGGNEQFF. DNA for the CDR3: TGTGCCAGCAGTCCCAGACAGGGTGGCAATGAGCAGTTCTTC.

The rearrangement joins TRBV30 to TRBJ1-2, with TRBD1 matching over 9 bases. Germline lookup yields CDR1 GTSNPN and CDR2 SVGIG (reference sequence). The CDR3 consists of 11 residues. V shed 5 bases and J 5 bases; nucleotides not matched to a gene: 0. Here the CDR3 reads CAWGTGYGYTF. In DNA, the CDR3 is TGTGCCTGGGGGACAGGGTATGGCTACACCTTC.